The 10 T cell receptor beta chains below come from one sample, sequenced in a study of blood T cell repertoires in COVID-19. Assay used: immunoSEQ multiplex PCR; TCRdb lists only in-frame clones, some missing. Of some 180,000 clones listed, around 81% are singletons. Sequenced sample: peripheral blood. These receptors originate from a woman of 80 years or more with COVID-19, enrolled during active disease.

J is TRBJ2-5 and V is TRBV6-5, with TRBD1 as a possible D gene (7 bases). The CDR3 consists of 15 residues. Germline values: CDR1 MNHEY, CDR2 SVGAGI. With 0 bases removed from V and 5 bases from J, the gap between germline ends came to 13 bases. The CDR3 spells CASSYSQGGSETQYF. The CDR3 bases are TGTGCCAGCAGTTACTCGCAGGGGGGTTCGGAGACCCAGTACTTC.

The rearrangement uses TRBV12-3 or TRBV12-4 and TRBJ1-2, with D unresolved. Deletions cut 8 bases from V and 4 bases from J, with 8 bases between. CDR3 length: 11 residues. The CDR3, as DNA: TGTGCCAGCGGCCTTTCCTATGGCTACACCTTC. This translates into CASGLSYGYTF.

This clone occurred a few times. The rearrangement uses TRBV5-1 and TRBJ2-7; 8 bases line up with TRBD2. The CDR3 runs to 16 residues. The V segment lost 4 bases and the J segment 7 bases; nucleotides outside the gene matches: 16. The germline V gene has CDR1 SGHRS and CDR2 YFSETQ. The CDR3 sequence is CASSPVPGSGRGEQYF. CDR3 DNA: TGCGCCAGCAGCCCCGTCCCGGGGAGCGGGAGAGGAGAGCAGTACTTC.

The J gene is TRBJ2-5, the V gene TRBV2; perhaps TRBD1 as D (5 bases). V dropped 1 base and J dropped 5 bases, with 11 bases sitting between them. Germline assignment: CDR1 SNHLY and CDR2 FYNNEI. The CDR3 covers 14 residues. The CDR3 nucleotides are TGTGCCAGCAGTGAAGAGGGTGGGGCGGAGACCCAGTACTTC. This codes for CASSEEGGAETQYF.

V and J are TRBV7-9 and TRBJ1-5; D uncertain. V was shortened by 0 bases and J by 6 bases, with 12 bases between the two germline ends. Germline V CDR1 and CDR2: SEHNR, FQNEAQ (reference sequence). The CDR3 runs 15 residues. CDR3 in amino acids: CASSLASSGPQPQHF. The CDR3 DNA reads as TGTGCCAGCAGCTTAGCGTCCTCTGGCCCTCAGCCCCAGCATTTT.

The chain employs TRBV12-5 and TRBJ1-4; D ambiguous. V lost 0 bases to trimming and J lost 6 bases, with 11 bases between them. Germline lookup yields CDR1 LGHNT and CDR2 FRNRAP. CDR3 length: 15 residues. Here the CDR3 reads CASGLVVGNYEKLFF. The CDR3 DNA reads as TGTGCTAGTGGTTTGGTCGTCGGGAATTATGAAAAACTGTTTTTT.

This clone was seen a single time. The J gene is TRBJ1-5, the V gene TRBV6-1; 10 nucleotides line up with TRBD1. CDR1 and CDR2 (germline): MNHNS, SASEGT. This CDR3 contains 16 residues. After removal of 4 bases from V and 3 bases from J, the junction contained 6 bases not matched to a gene. CDR3 in DNA: TGTGCCAGCAGTGGACAGGGGGCACGGATCAATCAGCCCCAGCATTTT. Residues: CASSGQGARINQPQHF.

This clone was observed a few times. The chain is built from TRBV2 and TRBJ1-5; D may be TRBD1 (5 bases). The CDR3 consists of 14 residues. V lost 4 bases and J lost 6, with 13 bases in between. From germline, CDR1 is SNHLY and CDR2 FYNNEI. The CDR3 sequence is CASSVGRGGQPQHF. The CDR3 DNA sequence: TGTGCCAGCAGTGTAGGCCGGGGGGGTCAGCCCCAGCATTTT. The variable domain in full, with the rest retrieved from reference TRBV2 and TRBJ1-5, is EPEVTQTPSHQVTQMGQEVILRCVPISNHLYFYWYRQILGQKVEFLVSFYNNEISEKSEIFDDQFSVERPDGSNFTLKIRSTKLEDSAMYFCASSVGRGGQPQHFGDGTRLSIL.

Notes on this clone: The sample carries other DNA sequences with the same CDR3. This chain uses TRBV27 with TRBJ2-7; TRBD2 agrees at 11 bases. The germline V gene has CDR1 MNHEY and CDR2 SMNVEV (reference sequence). J was trimmed by 3 bases and V by 6 bases; bases with no gene match: 1. The CDR3 runs 13 residues. The chain's CDR3 is CASRLAGGYEQYF. For the CDR3, the DNA is TGTGCCAGCAGGCTAGCGGGGGGCTACGAGCAGTACTTC.

J is TRBJ1-2 and V is TRBV6-5, with TRBD1 identical over 7 bases. The V segment lost 6 bases and the J segment 4 bases; nucleotides outside the gene matches: 5. CDR1 and CDR2 (germline): MNHEY, SVGAGI. The CDR3 loop spans 13 amino acids. CDR3 in amino acids: CASSPQGSYGYTF. Written as DNA, the CDR3 is TGTGCCAGCAGCCCACAGGGGAGCTATGGCTACACCTTC.